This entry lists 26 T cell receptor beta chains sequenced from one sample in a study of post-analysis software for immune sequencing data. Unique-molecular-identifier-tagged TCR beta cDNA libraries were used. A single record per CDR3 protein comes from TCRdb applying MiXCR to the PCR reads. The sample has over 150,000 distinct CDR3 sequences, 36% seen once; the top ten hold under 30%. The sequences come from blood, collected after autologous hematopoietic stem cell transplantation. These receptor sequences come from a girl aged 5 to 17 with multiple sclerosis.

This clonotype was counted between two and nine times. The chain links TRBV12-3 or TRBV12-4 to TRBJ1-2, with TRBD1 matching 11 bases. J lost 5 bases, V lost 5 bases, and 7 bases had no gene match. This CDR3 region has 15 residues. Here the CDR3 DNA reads TGTGCCAGCAGTCCCAAAGGGACAGGGGGATATGGCTACACCTTC. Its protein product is CASSPKGTGGYGYTF.

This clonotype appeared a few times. CDR3 bases: TGCAGTGCTAGACTCAAAAGACTAGCGGTCACAGATACGCAGTATTTT. Translated, it gives CSARLKRLAVTDTQYF. The chain carries TRBV20-1 and TRBJ2-3, with TRBD2 matching over 9 bases. CDR3 size: 16 residues. V shed 2 bases, J shed 2 bases, and the junction held 8 bases outside the gene matches. Germline V gene sequence: CDR1 DFQATT, CDR2 SNEGSKA (reference sequence).

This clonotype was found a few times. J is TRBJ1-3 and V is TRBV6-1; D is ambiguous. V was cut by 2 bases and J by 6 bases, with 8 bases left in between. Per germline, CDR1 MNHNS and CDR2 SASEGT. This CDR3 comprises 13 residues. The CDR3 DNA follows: TGTGCCAGCAGTGAACTCAGAGCAAACACCATATATTTT. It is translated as CASSELRANTIYF.

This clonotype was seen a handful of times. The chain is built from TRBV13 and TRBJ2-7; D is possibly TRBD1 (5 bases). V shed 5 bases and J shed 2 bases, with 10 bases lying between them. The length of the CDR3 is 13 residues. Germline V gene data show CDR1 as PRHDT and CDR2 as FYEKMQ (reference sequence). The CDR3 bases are TGTGCCAGCAGCGACAGTCTAACCTACGAGCAGTACTTC. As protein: CASSDSLTYEQYF.

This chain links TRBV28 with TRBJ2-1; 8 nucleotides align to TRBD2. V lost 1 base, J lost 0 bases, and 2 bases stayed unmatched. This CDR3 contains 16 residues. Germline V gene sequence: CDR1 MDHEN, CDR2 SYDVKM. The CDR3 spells CASSLLSGSSYNEQFF. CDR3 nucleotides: TGTGCCAGCAGTTTATTGAGCGGGAGCTCCTACAATGAGCAGTTCTTC.

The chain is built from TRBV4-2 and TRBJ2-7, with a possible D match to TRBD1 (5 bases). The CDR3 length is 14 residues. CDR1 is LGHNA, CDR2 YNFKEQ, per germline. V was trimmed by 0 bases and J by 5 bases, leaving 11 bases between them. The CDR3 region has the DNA TGTGCCAGCAGCCAAGACAGGGCTGGGCACGAGCAGTACTTC. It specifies CASSQDRAGHEQYF.

CDR3 sequence (DNA): TGCAGTGGCCGCCAAGGGGGTAGGAACACTGAAGCTTTCTTT. It translates to CSGRQGGRNTEAFF. The chain links TRBV20-1 to TRBJ1-1; maybe TRBD1 (6 bases). The germline V gene has CDR1 DFQATT and CDR2 SNEGSKA (reference sequence). The CDR3 spans 14 residues. The ends were cut back, 7 bases at V and 1 base at J, with 16 bases in the middle.

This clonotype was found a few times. The CDR3 nucleotides are TGTGCCAGCAGCTTAGTTGTCGGGCAAGAGACCCAGTACTTC. The encoded protein is CASSLVVGQETQYF. The J gene is TRBJ2-5, the V gene TRBV11-1; D ambiguous. This CDR3 has 14 residues. Trimming shortened V by 1 base and J by 2 bases, and 8 bases separated the two germline ends. Germline CDR1 reads SGHAT; CDR2 reads FQDESV (reference sequence).

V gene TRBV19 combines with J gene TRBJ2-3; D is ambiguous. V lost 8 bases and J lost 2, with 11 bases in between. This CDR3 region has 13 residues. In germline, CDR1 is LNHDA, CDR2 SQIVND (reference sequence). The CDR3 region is CASRVAPTDTQYF. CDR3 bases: TGTGCCAGTCGAGTGGCCCCCACAGATACGCAGTATTTT. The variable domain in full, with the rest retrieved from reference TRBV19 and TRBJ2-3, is DGGITQSPKYLFRKEGQNVTLSCEQNLNHDAMYWYRQDPGQGLRLIYYSQIVNDFQKGDIAEGYSVSREKKESFPLTVTSAQKNPTAFYLCASRVAPTDTQYFGPGTRLTVL.

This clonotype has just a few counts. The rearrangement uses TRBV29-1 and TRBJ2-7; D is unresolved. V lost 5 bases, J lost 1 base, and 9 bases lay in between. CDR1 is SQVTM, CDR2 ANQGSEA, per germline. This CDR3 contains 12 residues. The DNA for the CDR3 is TGCAGCGTTATGCAGAAGTCCTACGAGCAGTACTTC. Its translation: CSVMQKSYEQYF.

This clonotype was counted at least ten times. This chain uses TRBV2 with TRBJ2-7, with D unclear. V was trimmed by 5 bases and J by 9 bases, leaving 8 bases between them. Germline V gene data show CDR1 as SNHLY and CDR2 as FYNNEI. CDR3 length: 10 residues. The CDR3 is CASSTWRQYF. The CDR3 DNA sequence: TGTGCCAGCAGTACGTGGCGGCAGTACTTC.

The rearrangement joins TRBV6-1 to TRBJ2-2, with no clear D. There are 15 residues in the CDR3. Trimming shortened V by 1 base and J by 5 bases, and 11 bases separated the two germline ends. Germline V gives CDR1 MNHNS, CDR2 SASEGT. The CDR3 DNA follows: TGTGCCAGCAGTGAAGGGGCGGCGCGGACCGGGGAGCTGTTTTTT. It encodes CASSEGAARTGELFF.

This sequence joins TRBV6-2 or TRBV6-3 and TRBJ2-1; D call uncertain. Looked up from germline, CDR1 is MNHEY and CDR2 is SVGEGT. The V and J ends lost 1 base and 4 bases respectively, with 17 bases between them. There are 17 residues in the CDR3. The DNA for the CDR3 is TGTGCCAGCAGTTACTTTTTCGGCAGCGCCAGATACAATGAGCAGTTCTTC. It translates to CASSYFFGSARYNEQFF.

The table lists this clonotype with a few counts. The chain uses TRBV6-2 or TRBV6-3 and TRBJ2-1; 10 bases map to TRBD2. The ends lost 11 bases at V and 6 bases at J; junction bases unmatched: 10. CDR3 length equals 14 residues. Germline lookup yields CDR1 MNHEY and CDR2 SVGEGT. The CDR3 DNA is TGTGCCGGTAAGCGGGAGGGATTCGGCAATGAGCAGTTCTTC. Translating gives CAGKREGFGNEQFF.

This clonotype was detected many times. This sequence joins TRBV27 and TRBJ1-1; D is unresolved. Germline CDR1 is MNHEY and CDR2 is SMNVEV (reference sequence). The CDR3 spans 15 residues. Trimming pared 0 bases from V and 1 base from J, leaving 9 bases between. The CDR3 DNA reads TGTGCCAGCAGTTTATCCCCCCAACAGAACACTGAAGCTTTCTTT. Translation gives CASSLSPQQNTEAFF.

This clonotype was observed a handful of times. CDR3 DNA: TGTGCCACCAGCAGTGGGACTGATTACGAGCAGTACTTC. Protein sequence: CATSSGTDYEQYF. V and J are TRBV15 and TRBJ2-7, with D maybe TRBD2 (6 bases). Trimming took off 3 bases at V and 4 bases at J, with 10 bases between the two ends. CDR3 length: 13 residues. Per germline, CDR1 LNHNV and CDR2 YYDKDF (reference sequence).

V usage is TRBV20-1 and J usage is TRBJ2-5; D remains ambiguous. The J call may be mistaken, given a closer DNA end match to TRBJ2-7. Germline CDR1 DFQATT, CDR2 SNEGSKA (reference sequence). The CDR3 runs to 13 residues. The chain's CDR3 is CSASRRTAYEQYF. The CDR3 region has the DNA TGCAGTGCTAGCCGGCGGACCGCCTACGAGCAGTACTTC.

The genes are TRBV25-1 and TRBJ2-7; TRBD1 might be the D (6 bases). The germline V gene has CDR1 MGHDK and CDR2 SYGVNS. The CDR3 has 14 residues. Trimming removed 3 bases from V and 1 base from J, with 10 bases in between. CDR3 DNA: TGTGCCAGCAGTGATGGCAGGGGATCCTACGAGCAGTACTTC. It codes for CASSDGRGSYEQYF.

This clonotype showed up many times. The CDR3 here is CSARDPGAAHSYEQYF. The CDR3 DNA is TGCAGTGCTAGAGATCCCGGGGCGGCTCACTCCTACGAGCAGTACTTC. This chain uses TRBV20-1 with TRBJ2-7, with D perhaps matching TRBD1 or TRBD2 (5 bases each). V dropped 0 bases and J dropped 0 bases, with 15 bases sitting between them. The length of the CDR3 is 16 residues. Germline assignment: CDR1 DFQATT and CDR2 SNEGSKA (reference sequence).

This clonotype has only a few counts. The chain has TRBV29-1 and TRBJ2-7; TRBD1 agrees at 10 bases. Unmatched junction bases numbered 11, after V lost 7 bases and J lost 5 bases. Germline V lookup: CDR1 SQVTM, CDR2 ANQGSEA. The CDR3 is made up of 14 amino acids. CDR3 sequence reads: CSAQITGTGDEQYF. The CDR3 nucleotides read TGCAGCGCTCAGATCACCGGGACAGGGGACGAGCAGTACTTC.

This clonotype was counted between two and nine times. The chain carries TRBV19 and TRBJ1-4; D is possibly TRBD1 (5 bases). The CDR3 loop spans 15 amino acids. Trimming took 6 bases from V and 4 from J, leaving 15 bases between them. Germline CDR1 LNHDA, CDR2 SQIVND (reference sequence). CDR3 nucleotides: TGTGCCAGTAGACCGACTTCGGGGGGTAATGAAAAACTGTTTTTT. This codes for CASRPTSGGNEKLFF.

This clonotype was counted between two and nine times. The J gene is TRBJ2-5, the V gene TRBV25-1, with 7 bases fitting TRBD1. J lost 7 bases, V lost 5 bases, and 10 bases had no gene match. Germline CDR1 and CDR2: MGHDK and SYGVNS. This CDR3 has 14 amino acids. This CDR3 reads CASSPPGTVVTQYF. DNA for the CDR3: TGTGCCAGCAGTCCACCCGGGACAGTGGTGACCCAGTACTTC.

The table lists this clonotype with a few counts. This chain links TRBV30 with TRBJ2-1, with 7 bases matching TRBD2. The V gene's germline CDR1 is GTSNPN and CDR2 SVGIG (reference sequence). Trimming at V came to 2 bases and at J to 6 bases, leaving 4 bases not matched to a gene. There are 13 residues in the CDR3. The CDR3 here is CAWSFTSANEQFF. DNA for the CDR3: TGTGCCTGGAGTTTCACTAGCGCCAATGAGCAGTTCTTC. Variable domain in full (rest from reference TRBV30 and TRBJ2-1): SQTIHQWPATLVQPVGSPLSLECTVEGTSNPNLYWYRQAAGRGLQLLFYSVGIGQISSEVPQNLSASRPQDRQFILSSKKLLLSDSGFYLCAWSFTSANEQFFGPGTRLTVL.

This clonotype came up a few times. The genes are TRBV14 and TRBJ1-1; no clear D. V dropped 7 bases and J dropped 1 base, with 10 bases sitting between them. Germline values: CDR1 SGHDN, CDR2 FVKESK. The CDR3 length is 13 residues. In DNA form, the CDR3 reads TGTGCCAGCAACCCCAGCCCGAACACTGAAGCTTTCTTT. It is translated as CASNPSPNTEAFF.

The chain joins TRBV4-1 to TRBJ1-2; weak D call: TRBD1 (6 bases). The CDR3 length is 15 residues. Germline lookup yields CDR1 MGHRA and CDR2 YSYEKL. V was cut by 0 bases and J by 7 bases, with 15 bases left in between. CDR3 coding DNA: TGCGCCAGCAGCCAAGATGGGGGCCGATACTTTGGCTACACCTTC. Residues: CASSQDGGRYFGYTF.

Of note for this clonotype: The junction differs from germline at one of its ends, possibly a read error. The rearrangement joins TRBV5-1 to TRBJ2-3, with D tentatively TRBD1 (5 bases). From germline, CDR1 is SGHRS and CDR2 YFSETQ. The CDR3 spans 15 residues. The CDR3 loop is CASSLEAGDTGTQYF. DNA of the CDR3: TGCGCCAGCAGCTTGGAGGCAGGCGACACAGGTACGCAGTATTTT.